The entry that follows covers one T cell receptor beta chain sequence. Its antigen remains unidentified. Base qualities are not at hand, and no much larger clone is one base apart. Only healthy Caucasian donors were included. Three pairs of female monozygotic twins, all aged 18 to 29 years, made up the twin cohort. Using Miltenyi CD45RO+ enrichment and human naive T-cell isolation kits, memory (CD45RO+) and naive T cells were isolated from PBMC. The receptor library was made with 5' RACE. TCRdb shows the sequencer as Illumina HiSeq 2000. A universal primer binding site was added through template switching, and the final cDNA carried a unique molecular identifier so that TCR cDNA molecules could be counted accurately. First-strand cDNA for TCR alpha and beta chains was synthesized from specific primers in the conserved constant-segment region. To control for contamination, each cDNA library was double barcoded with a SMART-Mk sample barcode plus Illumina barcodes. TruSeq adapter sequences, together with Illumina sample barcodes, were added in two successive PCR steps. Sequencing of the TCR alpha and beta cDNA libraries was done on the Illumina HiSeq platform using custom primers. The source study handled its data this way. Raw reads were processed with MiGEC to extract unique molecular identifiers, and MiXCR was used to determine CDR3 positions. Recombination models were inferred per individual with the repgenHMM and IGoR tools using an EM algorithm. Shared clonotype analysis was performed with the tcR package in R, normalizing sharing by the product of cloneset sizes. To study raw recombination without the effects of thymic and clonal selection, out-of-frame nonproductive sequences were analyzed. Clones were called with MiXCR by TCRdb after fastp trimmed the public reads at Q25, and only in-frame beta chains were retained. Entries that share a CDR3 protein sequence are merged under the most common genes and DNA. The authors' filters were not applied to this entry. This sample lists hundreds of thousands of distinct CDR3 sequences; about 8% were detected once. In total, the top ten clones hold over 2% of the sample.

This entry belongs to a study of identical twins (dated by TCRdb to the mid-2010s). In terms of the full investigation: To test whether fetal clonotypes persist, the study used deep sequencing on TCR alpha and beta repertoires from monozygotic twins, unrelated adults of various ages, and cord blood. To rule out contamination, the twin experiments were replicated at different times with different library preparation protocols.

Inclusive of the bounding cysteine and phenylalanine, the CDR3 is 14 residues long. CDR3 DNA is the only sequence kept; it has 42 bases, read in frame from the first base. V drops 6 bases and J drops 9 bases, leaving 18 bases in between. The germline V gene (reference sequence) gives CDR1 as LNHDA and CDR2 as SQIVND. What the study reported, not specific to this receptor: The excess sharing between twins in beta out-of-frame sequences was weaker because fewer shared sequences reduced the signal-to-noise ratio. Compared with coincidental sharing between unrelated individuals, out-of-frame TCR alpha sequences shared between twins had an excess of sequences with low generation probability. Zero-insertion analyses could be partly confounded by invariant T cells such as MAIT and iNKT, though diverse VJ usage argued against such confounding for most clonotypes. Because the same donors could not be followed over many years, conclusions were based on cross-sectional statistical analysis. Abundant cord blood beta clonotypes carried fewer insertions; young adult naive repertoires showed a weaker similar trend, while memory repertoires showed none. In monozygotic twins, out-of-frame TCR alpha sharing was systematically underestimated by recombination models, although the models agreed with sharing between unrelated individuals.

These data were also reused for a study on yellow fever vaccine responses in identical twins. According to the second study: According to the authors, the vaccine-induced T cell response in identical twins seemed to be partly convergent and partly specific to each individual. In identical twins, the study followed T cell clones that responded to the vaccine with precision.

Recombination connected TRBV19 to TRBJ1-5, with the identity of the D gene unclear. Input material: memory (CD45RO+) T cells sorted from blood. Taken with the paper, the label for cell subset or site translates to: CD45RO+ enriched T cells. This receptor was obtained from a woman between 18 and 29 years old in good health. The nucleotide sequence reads TGTGCCAGTAGGGCGACGACTCAAATCGGGCCCCAGCATTTT. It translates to CASRATTQIGPQHF.